A single sample is the source of the 18 T cell receptor beta chains below, sequenced in a study of blood T cell repertoires in COVID-19. Some clones are missing from TCRdb's copy, which holds only in-frame ones; the method was immunoSEQ multiplex PCR. The top ten clones hold approximately 5.4% of a sample with approximately 100,000 clones, around 92% of them seen once. The sequenced sample was peripheral blood. The receptor set was obtained from a man in his fifties with active COVID-19.

The chain recombines TRBV18 with TRBJ2-1, with D perhaps TRBD2 (6 bases). V was trimmed by 1 base and J by 6 bases, leaving 10 bases between them. Germline CDR1 is KGHSH and CDR2 is LQKENI. This CDR3 has 14 amino acids. The CDR3 nucleotides are TGTGCCAGCTCACCACTTTCGGGGGTCAATGAGCAGTTCTTC. Amino acids: CASSPLSGVNEQFF.

This chain links TRBV10-1 with TRBJ2-1, with a tentative D call TRBD2 (6 bases). Trimming cost V 2 bases and J 2 bases, with 13 bases left between them. CDR1 WNHNN and CDR2 SYGVQD come from the germline V gene (reference sequence). This CDR3 contains 16 residues. The CDR3 loop reads CASSELGEATYNEQFF. CDR3 nucleotide sequence: TGCGCCAGCAGTGAGCTCGGGGAGGCCACCTACAATGAGCAGTTCTTC.

This chain joins TRBV7-9 and TRBJ1-1; TRBD1 matches 11 bases. This CDR3 is 14 amino acids long. The J segment lost 3 bases and the V segment lost 5 bases, leaving 2 bases of the junction unmatched. The V gene's germline CDR1 is SEHNR and CDR2 FQNEAQ (reference sequence). The CDR3 region is CASSTGQGDTEAFF. The CDR3 coding sequence is TGTGCCAGCAGCACGGGACAGGGGGACACTGAAGCTTTCTTT.

This clone was seen more than once but under ten times. This specimen includes other DNA sequences encoding the same CDR3. This chain joins TRBV7-9 and TRBJ2-1; a weak D match, TRBD2 (5 bases). Germline CDR1 SEHNR, CDR2 FQNEAQ (reference sequence). The CDR3 is made up of 12 amino acids. V was clipped by 2 bases and J by 7 bases, with 6 bases between them. CDR3 sequence (DNA): TGTGCCAGCAGCTTAACGGGAAATGAGCAGTTCTTC. Protein product: CASSLTGNEQFF.

This chain connects TRBV25-1 to TRBJ1-3; D is possibly TRBD1 (5 bases). V was cut by 4 bases and J by 2 bases, with 21 bases left in between. Germline V CDR1 and CDR2: MGHDK, SYGVNS. The CDR3 covers 18 residues. The CDR3 nucleotides are TGTGCCAGCAGTGGGTCCTTCCGGGACTTGATGGCTGGAAACACCATATATTTT. It yields the protein CASSGSFRDLMAGNTIYF.

V usage is TRBV29-1 and J usage is TRBJ2-7; D perhaps matches TRBD2 (6 bases). V gave up 4 bases and J gave up 3 bases, with 10 bases separating them. The CDR3 loop spans 12 amino acids. Germline CDR1 reads SQVTM; CDR2 reads ANQGSEA. The CDR3 protein is CSVGDGSYEQYF. CDR3 DNA sequence: TGCAGCGTTGGGGACGGGAGCTACGAGCAGTACTTC.

The chain uses TRBV3-1 (or the pseudogene TRBV3-2) and TRBJ1-1; the match to TRBD1 covers 7 bases. CDR1 and CDR2 (germline): LGHDT, YNNKEL (reference sequence). The CDR3 contains 16 residues. V shed 4 bases, J shed 4 bases, and the junction held 12 bases outside the gene matches. The CDR3 nucleotides read TGTGCCAGCAGCCTCCAAAGACAGGGCGGTCGCACTGAAGCTTTCTTT. Protein product: CASSLQRQGGRTEAFF.

The CDR3 here is CASSLTGAGANVLTF. The CDR3 DNA follows: TGTGCCAGCAGCTTGACAGGGGCTGGGGCCAACGTCCTGACTTTC. The rearrangement joins TRBV5-8 to TRBJ2-6; 7 bases match TRBD1. V lost 1 base, J lost 2 bases, and 0 bases stayed unmatched. This CDR3 has 15 residues. Per the germline V gene, CDR1 is SGHTS and CDR2 is YDEGEE.

The V and J genes are TRBV7-9 and TRBJ2-1; 11 positions match TRBD2. The CDR3 extends over 17 amino acids. Per germline, CDR1 SEHNR and CDR2 FQNEAQ (reference sequence). Trimming removed 5 bases from V and 3 bases from J; junction bases left unmatched: 9. CDR3 nucleotides: TGTGCCAGCAGCGTTCCTAGCGGGAGGAGACTCTACAATGAGCAGTTCTTC. This translates into CASSVPSGRRLYNEQFF.

V gene TRBV30 combines with J gene TRBJ1-6; D is uncertain. The germline V and J ends were trimmed by 4 bases and 9 bases, with 13 bases remaining between them. The germline CDR1 and CDR2 sequences are GTSNPN and SVGIG (reference sequence). The CDR3 contains 13 residues. The CDR3 loop reads CAWNARMGSPLHF. The CDR3 DNA reads TGTGCCTGGAACGCCAGGATGGGTTCACCCCTCCACTTT.

This chain uses TRBV30 with TRBJ1-5; TRBD1 might be the D (6 bases). Germline values: CDR1 GTSNPN, CDR2 SVGIG (reference sequence). V lost 1 base, J lost 0 bases, and 19 bases lay in between. This CDR3 has 18 amino acids. This CDR3 is CAWSAYGQLKNSNQPQHF. In DNA, the CDR3 is TGTGCCTGGAGTGCCTACGGACAGCTCAAAAATAGCAATCAGCCCCAGCATTTT.

CDR3 coding DNA: TGTGCCAGTAGACCCCTCGGGGTAGGAGGCTACACCTTC. Translating it yields CASRPLGVGGYTF. The chain joins TRBV19 to TRBJ1-2, with D hard to call. Trimming pared 6 bases from V and 8 bases from J, leaving 16 bases between. Germline CDR1 is LNHDA and CDR2 is SQIVND (reference sequence). The CDR3 is made up of 13 amino acids.

The V and J genes are TRBV2 and TRBJ2-5; unclear D gene. V was pared by 4 bases and J by 5 bases, with 5 bases between. CDR3 size: 11 residues. Germline values: CDR1 SNHLY, CDR2 FYNNEI. The CDR3 spells CASSVRETQYF. The CDR3 DNA is TGTGCCAGCAGTGTGAGGGAGACCCAGTACTTC.

The chain couples TRBV7-8 to TRBJ2-1, with 7 bases lining up with TRBD2. J gave up 4 bases and V 4 bases, and 10 bases lay outside the gene matches. CDR3 length: 16 amino acids. Looked up from germline, CDR1 is SGHVS and CDR2 is FQNEAQ. The CDR3 loop is CASSSLASGLYNEQFF. CDR3 sequence (DNA): TGTGCCAGCAGCTCCCTTGCTAGCGGTCTTTACAATGAGCAGTTCTTC.

This clone was observed once. V gene TRBV5-1 combines with J gene TRBJ2-5; 10 bases align to TRBD2. V was clipped by 2 bases and J by 4 bases; unmatched bases: 5. The germline gives CDR1 SGHRS, CDR2 YFSETQ. CDR3 size: 15 residues. CDR3 sequence: CASSFLAGEGETQYF. Here the CDR3 DNA reads TGCGCCAGCAGCTTCCTAGCGGGAGAGGGAGAGACCCAGTACTTC.

The chain combines TRBV30 with TRBJ2-6; possible D gene TRBD1, 6 bases. Per germline, CDR1 GTSNPN and CDR2 SVGIG (reference sequence). With 2 bases removed from V and 3 bases from J, the gap between germline ends came to 11 bases. The CDR3 consists of 15 residues. The chain's CDR3 is CAWSRTGYGANVLTF. The CDR3 nucleotides read TGTGCCTGGAGTCGCACAGGGTATGGGGCCAACGTCCTGACTTTC.

This sequence joins TRBV1 and TRBJ2-1; the table's D call of TRBD2 was not tested on the DNA. TRBV1 is labeled a pseudogene. The CDR3 runs 14 residues. As DNA, the CDR3 is TGCACCAGCAGCCCGACCACCGGGAACAATGAGCAGTTCTTC. Protein sequence: CTSSPTTGNNEQFF.

The V gene is TRBV3-1 (or the pseudogene TRBV3-2), the J gene TRBJ2-6; TRBD2 matches at 7 bases. V was clipped by 3 bases and J by 2 bases; unmatched bases: 4. Germline-derived CDR1 and CDR2 are LGHDT and YNNKEL (reference sequence). The CDR3 has 16 amino acids. In DNA form, the CDR3 reads TGTGCCAGCAGCCACCCCGGGGGGACTGGGGCCAACGTCCTGACTTTC. As protein: CASSHPGGTGANVLTF.